This T cell receptor (beta chain) derives from a study of T cell responses to AZD1222 COVID-19 vaccine (TCRdb year 2021). Study-wide context: TCR sequencing was performed for over 230 trial participants, of whom approximately 200 were given two doses of AZD1222 and approximately 25 were given two doses of MenACWY control vaccine. Trial participants were enrolled into age subgroups of 18-55, 56-69 and 70-plus years, which contained about 160, 30 and 59 TCR-sequenced participants, respectively. Here is what the overall study found, with its caveats: Vaccine-associated CD4 TCRs spanned the whole spike protein, with dominant responses in regions 160-218 and 743-854. The 56-69-year group was small, and its depth increase did not reach significance, likely because of low power. Reportedly, almost half of the unique spike-specific TCRs recognized epitopes lying outside the regions that are mutated in the B.1.351 and B.1.1.7 variants. Conclusions about previously exposed vaccinees are limited because only five or six AZD1222 recipients were SARS-CoV-2 seropositive at baseline. Because no samples from the day 14 peak response were available, repertoires could be characterized only after the peak T cell response. A significant rise in spike-specific TCR breadth and depth was observed after two AZD1222 doses relative to day 0 and relative to MenACWY recipients. Participants were mostly white British, with more females than males. The authors suggested clonal diversity may have been underestimated.

The CDR3 regions of human TCRbeta chains were analyzed by immunosequencing. In the original analysis: TCRs in the repertoires were compared against a reference library of SARS-CoV-2-specific TCRs that had been generated with the MIRA antigen-specificity platform. Breadth was defined as the fraction of unique TCRs that were SARS-CoV-2-associated. Depth was defined as the fraction of total T cells that were SARS-CoV-2-associated. Each spike-specific TCR was assigned to its reactive spike region and to a CD4 or CD8 class using the MIRA data. Log10-transformed breadth and depth values were compared by one-way ANOVA with Sidak's multiple comparisons tests. The table comes from immuneACCESS by way of TCRdb, which keeps in-frame sequences with V and J called. Part of the clones is missing from these tables; in studies checked, under half for an unresolved V gene and the rest for unknown reasons. From that table come the V and J calls and clone size; the DNA was used to work out D and trimming. This sample lists around 54,000 clones; 86% were detected once. The ten top clones hold 6.9% of the sample.

The sample's time point, from its label and the paper: about 28 days (+/-7) after the second vaccine dose. Because spike-specific TCR depth and breadth did not differ between the two schedules, AZD1222 recipients who got a second dose at roughly 4 weeks were pooled with those who got a second dose at roughly 12 weeks. Vaccinee samples were obtained from the UK trials COV001 and COV002, which included a single-blind randomized controlled phase 2/3 trial of AZD1222 (ChAdOx1 nCoV-19) in healthy adults. Trial participant PBMC samples were collected at day 0 and day 28 after the second dose for TCRbeta chain sequencing. Remarks on this clone: The specificity of this receptor is unknown. Base qualities were left out, and no much larger clone turns up one base away.

Taken from the germline V gene (reference sequence), the CDR1 and CDR2 loops are LNHNV and YYDKDF. The V end loses 3 bases and the J end loses 0 bases, and a stretch of 16 bases separates them. The CDR3 goes from the cysteine to the phenylalanine over 17 residues. Only the CDR3 portion is preserved as DNA: 51 bases, with reading frame beginning at the first base. This sequence was found in an adult who received the AZD1222 COVID-19 vaccine. Sequencing used peripheral blood, obtained 28 days after the second AZD1222 dose. The rearrangement joined TRBV15 to TRBJ2-3, and perhaps TRBD2 as D gene, on 7 matching bases. The CDR3 protein: CATSSSGEGGSTDTQYF. The DNA sequence is given as TGTGCCACCAGCAGCTCGGGGGAGGGGGGAAGCACAGATACGCAGTATTTT.